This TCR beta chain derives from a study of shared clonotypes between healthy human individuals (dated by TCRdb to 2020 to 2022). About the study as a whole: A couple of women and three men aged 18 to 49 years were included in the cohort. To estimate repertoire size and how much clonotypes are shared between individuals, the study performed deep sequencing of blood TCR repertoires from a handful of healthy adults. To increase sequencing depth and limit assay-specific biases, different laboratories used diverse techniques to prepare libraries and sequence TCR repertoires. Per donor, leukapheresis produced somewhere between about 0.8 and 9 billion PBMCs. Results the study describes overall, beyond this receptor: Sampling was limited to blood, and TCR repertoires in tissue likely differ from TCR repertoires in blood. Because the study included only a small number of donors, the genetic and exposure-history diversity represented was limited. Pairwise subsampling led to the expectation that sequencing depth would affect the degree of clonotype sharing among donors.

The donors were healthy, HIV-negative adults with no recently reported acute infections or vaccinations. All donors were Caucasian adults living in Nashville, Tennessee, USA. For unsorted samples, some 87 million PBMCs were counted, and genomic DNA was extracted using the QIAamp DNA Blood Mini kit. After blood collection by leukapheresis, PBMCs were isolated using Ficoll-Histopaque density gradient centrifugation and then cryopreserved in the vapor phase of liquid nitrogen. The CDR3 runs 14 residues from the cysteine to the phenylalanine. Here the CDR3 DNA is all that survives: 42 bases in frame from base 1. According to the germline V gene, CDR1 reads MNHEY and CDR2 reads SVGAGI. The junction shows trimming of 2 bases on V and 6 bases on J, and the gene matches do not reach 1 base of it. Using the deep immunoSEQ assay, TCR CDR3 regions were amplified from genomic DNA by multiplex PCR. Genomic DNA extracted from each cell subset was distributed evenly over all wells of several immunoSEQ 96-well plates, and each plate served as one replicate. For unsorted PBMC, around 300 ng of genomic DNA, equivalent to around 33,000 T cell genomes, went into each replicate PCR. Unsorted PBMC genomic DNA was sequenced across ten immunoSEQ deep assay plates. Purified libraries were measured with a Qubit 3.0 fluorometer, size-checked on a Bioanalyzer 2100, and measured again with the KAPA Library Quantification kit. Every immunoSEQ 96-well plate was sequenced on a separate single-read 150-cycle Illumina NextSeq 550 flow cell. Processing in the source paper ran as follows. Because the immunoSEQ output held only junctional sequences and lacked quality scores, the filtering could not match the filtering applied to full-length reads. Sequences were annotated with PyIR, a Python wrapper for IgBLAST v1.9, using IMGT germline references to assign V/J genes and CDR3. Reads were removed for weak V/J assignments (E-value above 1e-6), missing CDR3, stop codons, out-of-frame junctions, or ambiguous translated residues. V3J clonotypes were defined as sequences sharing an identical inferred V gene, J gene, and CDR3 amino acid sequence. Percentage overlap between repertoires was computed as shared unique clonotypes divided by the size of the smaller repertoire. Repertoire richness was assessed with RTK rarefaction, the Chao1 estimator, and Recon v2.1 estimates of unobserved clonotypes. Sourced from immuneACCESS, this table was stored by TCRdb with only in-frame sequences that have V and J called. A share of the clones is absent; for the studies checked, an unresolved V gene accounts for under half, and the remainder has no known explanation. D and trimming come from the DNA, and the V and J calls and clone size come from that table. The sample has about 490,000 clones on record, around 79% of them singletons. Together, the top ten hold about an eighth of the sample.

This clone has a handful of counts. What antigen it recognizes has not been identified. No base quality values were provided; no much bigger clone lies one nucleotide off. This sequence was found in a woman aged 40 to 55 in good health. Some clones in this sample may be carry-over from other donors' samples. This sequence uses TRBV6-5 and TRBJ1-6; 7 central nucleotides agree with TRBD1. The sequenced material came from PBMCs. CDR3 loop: CASSYGTANSPLHF. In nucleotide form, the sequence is TGTGCCAGCAGTTACGGGACAGCTAATTCACCCCTCCACTTT.